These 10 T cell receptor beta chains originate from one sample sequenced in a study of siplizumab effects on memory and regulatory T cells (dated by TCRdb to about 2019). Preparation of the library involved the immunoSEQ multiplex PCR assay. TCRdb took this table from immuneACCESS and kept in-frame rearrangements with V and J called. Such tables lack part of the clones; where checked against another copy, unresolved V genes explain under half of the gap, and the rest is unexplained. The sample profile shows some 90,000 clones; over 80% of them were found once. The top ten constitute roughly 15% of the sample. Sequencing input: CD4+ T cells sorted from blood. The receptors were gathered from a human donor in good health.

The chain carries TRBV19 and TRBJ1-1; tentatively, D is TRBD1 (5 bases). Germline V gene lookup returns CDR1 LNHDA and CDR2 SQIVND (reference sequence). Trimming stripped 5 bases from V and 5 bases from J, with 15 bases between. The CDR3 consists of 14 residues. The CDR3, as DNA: TGTGCCAGTAGTCTCTTGGGGGTGAGGACTGAAGCTTTCTTT. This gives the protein CASSLLGVRTEAFF. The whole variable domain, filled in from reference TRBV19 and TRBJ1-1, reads DGGITQSPKYLFRKEGQNVTLSCEQNLNHDAMYWYRQDPGQGLRLIYYSQIVNDFQKGDIAEGYSVSREKKESFPLTVTSAQKNPTAFYLCASSLLGVRTEAFFGQGTRLTVV.

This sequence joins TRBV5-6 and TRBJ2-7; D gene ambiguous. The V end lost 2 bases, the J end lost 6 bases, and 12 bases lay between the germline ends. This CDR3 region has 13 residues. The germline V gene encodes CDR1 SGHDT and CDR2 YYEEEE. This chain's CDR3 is CASSLFRAPEQYF. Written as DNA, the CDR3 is TGTGCCAGCAGCTTATTCCGAGCCCCCGAGCAGTACTTC. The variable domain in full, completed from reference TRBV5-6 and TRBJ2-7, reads DAGVTQSPTHLIKTRGQQVTLRCSPKSGHDTVSWYQQALGQGPQFIFQYYEEEERQRGNFPDRFSGHQFPNYSSELNVNALLLGDSALYLCASSLFRAPEQYFGPGTRLTVT.

The CDR3: CASGLAPGQSNEQYF. In DNA, the CDR3 is TGTGCTAGTGGTTTGGCCCCGGGACAGAGCAACGAGCAGTACTTC. V and J are TRBV12-5 and TRBJ2-7; 7 positions agree with TRBD1. The V and J ends lost 1 base and 5 bases, in that order; junction bases with no gene match: 8. The CDR3 spans 15 residues. Looked up from germline, CDR1 is LGHNT and CDR2 is FRNRAP. Looking up the rest from reference TRBV12-5 and TRBJ2-7 gives the full variable domain: DARVTQTPRHKVTEMGQEVTMRCQPILGHNTVFWYRQTMMQGLELLAYFRNRAPLDDSGMPKDRFSAEMPDATLATLKIQPSEPRDSAVYFCASGLAPGQSNEQYFGPGTRLTVT.

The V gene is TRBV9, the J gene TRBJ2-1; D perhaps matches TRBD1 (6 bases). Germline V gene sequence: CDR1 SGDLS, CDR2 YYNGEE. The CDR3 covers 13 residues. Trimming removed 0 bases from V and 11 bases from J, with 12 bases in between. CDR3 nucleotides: TGTGCCAGCAGCGTAGCCCGGACAGACAAGCAGTTCTTC. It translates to CASSVARTDKQFF.

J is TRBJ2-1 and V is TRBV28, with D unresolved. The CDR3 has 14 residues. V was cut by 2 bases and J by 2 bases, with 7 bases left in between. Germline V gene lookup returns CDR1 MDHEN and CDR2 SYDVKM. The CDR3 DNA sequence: TGTGCCAGCAGTTTAATCCGGCCCTACAATGAGCAGTTCTTC. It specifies CASSLIRPYNEQFF.

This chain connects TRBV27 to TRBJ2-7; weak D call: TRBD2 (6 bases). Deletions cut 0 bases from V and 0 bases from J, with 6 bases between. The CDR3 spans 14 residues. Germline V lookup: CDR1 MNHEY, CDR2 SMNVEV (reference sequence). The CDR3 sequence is CASSLSGGSYEQYF. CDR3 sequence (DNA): TGTGCCAGCAGTTTATCGGGGGGCTCCTACGAGCAGTACTTC.

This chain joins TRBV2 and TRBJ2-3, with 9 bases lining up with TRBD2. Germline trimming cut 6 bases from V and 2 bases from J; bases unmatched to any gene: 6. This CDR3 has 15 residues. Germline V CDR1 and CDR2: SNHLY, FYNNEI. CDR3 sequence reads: CASSPLAGFTDTQYF. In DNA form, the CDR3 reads TGTGCCAGCAGCCCGCTAGCGGGGTTCACAGATACGCAGTATTTT.

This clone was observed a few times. The CDR3, as DNA: TGCGCCGGCCGGCCTCGGGACCTGACGAACACCGGGGAGCTGTTTTTT. Its translation: CAGRPRDLTNTGELFF. This chain uses TRBV10-1 with TRBJ2-2, with D perhaps matching TRBD1 or TRBD2 (5 bases each). The CDR3 spans 16 residues. CDR1 is WNHNN, CDR2 SYGVQD, per germline (reference sequence). The germline V and J ends were trimmed by 11 bases and 0 bases, with 19 bases remaining between them.

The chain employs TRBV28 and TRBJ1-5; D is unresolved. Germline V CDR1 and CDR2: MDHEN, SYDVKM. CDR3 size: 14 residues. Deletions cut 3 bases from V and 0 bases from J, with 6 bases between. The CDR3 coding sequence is TGTGCCAGCAGTTTGAGTTATAGCAATCAGCCCCAGCATTTT. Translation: CASSLSYSNQPQHF.

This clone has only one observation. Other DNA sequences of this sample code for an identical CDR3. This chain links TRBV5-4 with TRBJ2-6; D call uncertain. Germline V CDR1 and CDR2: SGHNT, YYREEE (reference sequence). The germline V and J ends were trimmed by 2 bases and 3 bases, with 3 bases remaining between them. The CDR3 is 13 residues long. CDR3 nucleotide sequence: TGTGCCAGCAGCTTAAGTGGGGCCAACGTCCTGACTTTC. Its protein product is CASSLSGANVLTF.